This TCR beta chain was captured by sequencing in a study of identical twins. Study results and limitations: Among beta out-of-frame sequences, excess sharing between twins appeared weaker.

TCRdb used MiXCR to reprocess the 5' RACE reads, holding one entry per CDR3 protein. The profile shows 200,000 to 250,000 distinct CDR3 sequences, 6% to 8.5% of them singletons. This CDR3 spans 15 amino acids. Germline V gives CDR1 PRHDT, CDR2 FYEKMQ (reference sequence). V shed 5 bases, J shed 3 bases, and the junction held 10 bases outside the gene matches. This clonotype has a handful of counts. Its antigen is not known. The same sample was also studied in work on yellow fever vaccine responses in identical twins.

The TCR was taken from a woman between 18 and 29 years old in good health. Sequencing input: CD8+ T cells sorted from blood. This chain joins TRBV13 and TRBJ2-7; 7 bases map to TRBD2. The CDR3 DNA is TGTGCCAGCAGCCCCCCTAGCGGCAAAAACTACGAGCAGTACTTC. Amino acids: CASSPPSGKNYEQYF. Using reference TRBV13 and TRBJ2-7 for the parts outside the CDR3, the full variable domain is AAGVIQSPRHLIKEKRETATLKCYPIPRHDTVYWYQQGPGQDPQFLISFYEKMQSDKGSIPDRFSAQQFSDYHSELNMSSLELGDSALYFCASSPPSGKNYEQYFGPGTRLTVT.